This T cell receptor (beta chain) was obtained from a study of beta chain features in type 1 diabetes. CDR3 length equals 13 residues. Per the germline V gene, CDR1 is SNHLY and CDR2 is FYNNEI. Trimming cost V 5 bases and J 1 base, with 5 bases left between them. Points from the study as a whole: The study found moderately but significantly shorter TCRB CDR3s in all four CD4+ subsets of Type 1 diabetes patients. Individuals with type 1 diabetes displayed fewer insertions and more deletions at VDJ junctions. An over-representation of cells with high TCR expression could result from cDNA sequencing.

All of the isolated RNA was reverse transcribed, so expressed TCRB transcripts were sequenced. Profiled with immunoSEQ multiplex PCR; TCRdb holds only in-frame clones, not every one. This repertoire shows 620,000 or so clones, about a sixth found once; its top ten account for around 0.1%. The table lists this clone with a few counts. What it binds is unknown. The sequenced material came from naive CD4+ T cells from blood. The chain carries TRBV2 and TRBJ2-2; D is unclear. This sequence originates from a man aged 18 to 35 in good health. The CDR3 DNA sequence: TGTGCCAGCAGTAATGAGAACACCGGGGAGCTGTTTTTT. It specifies CASSNENTGELFF.